The 14 T cell receptor beta chains below all came from one sample that was sequenced in a study of OX40 agonist ivuxolimab in advanced cancers. Profiling relied on immunoSEQ multiplex PCR, and the TCRdb table lists in-frame clones only, not all of them. The sample yields about 16,000 clones, around 90% seen once. The sequencing here drew on CD4+ or CD8+ T cells sorted from blood, taken in a trial of the OX40 agonist ivuxolimab. These receptors all stem from an adult with an advanced solid tumor such as melanoma, head and neck, liver or kidney cancer.

The chain uses TRBV7-9 and TRBJ1-1; the D gene is possibly TRBD1 (6 bases). CDR3 size: 14 residues. V was clipped by 6 bases and J by 3 bases, with 14 bases between them. Germline assignment: CDR1 SEHNR and CDR2 FQNEAQ (reference sequence). This chain's CDR3 is CASSPIQGDTEAFF. The CDR3 nucleotides are TGTGCCAGCAGTCCCATACAGGGAGACACTGAAGCTTTCTTT. Complete variable domain (other parts from reference TRBV7-9 and TRBJ1-1): DTGVSQNPRHKITKRGQNVTFRCDPISEHNRLYWYRQTLGQGPEFLTYFQNEAQLEKSRLLSDRFSAERPKGSFSTLEIQRTEQGDSAMYLCASSPIQGDTEAFFGQGTRLTVV.

The chain uses TRBV5-4 and TRBJ2-7, with D unresolved. Trimming stripped 4 bases from V and 4 bases from J, with 21 bases between. The CDR3 length is 16 residues. Per the germline V gene, CDR1 is SGHNT and CDR2 is YYREEE (reference sequence). CDR3 DNA sequence: TGTGCCAGCAGCCTCTTTCGGCCCTACACCTTATACGAGCAGTACTTC. It is translated as CASSLFRPYTLYEQYF.

This chain uses TRBV14 with TRBJ1-1; 8 nucleotides match TRBD1. Unmatched junction bases numbered 5, after V lost 3 bases and J lost 5 bases. The germline CDR1 and CDR2 sequences are SGHDN and FVKESK. CDR3 length equals 14 residues. The CDR3 loop reads CASSQRTGSTEAFF. CDR3 coding DNA: TGTGCCAGCAGCCAGAGGACAGGGAGTACTGAAGCTTTCTTT.

The J gene is TRBJ2-5, the V gene TRBV7-8; 12 bases match TRBD2. The trim removed 5 bases at V and 5 bases at J, leaving 9 bases unmatched. CDR1 and CDR2 (germline): SGHVS, FQNEAQ. The CDR3 totals 16 residues. CDR3 coding DNA: TGTGCCAGCAGCCAAAGGACTAGCGGGGTTGGGGAGACCCAGTACTTC. The encoded protein is CASSQRTSGVGETQYF. Full variable domain (outside the CDR3, taken from reference TRBV7-8 and TRBJ2-5): GAGVSQSPRYKVAKRGQDVALRCDPISGHVSLFWYQQALGQGPEFLTYFQNEAQLDKSGLPSDRFFAERPEGSVSTLKIQRTQQEDSAVYLCASSQRTSGVGETQYFGPGTRLLVL.

This clone occurred a few times. The chain uses TRBV29-1 and TRBJ2-2; no firm D call. Trimming took 6 bases from V and 5 from J, leaving 7 bases between them. In germline, CDR1 is SQVTM, CDR2 ANQGSEA. The length of the CDR3 is 11 residues. The CDR3 DNA sequence: TGCAGCGTCCCTTATACCGGGGAGCTGTTTTTT. Protein product: CSVPYTGELFF.

This chain links TRBV19 with TRBJ2-1; a possible D gene is TRBD2 (5 bases). Germline V lookup: CDR1 LNHDA, CDR2 SQIVND (reference sequence). This CDR3 contains 12 residues. Trimming pared 5 bases from V and 7 bases from J, leaving 9 bases between. Here the CDR3 DNA reads TGTGCCAGTAGTCTCGGGGTTAATGAGCAGTTCTTC. This gives the protein CASSLGVNEQFF.

The chain is built from TRBV13 and TRBJ2-5, with TRBD2 matching over 12 bases. This CDR3 has 16 residues. V lost 5 bases to trimming and J lost 5 bases; unmatched junction nucleotides: 9. CDR1 is PRHDT and CDR2 is FYEKMQ in the germline V gene (reference sequence). In DNA form, the CDR3 reads TGTGCCAGCAGCGCGACTAGCGGGAGTGATCGGGAGACCCAGTACTTC. Its translation is CASSATSGSDRETQYF.

As to this clone: Different DNA sequences within this sample yield the same CDR3. J is TRBJ2-1 and V is TRBV4-3; D gene ambiguous. This CDR3 has 13 residues. CDR1 is LGHNA and CDR2 is YSLEER in the germline V gene. Trimming stripped 0 bases from V and 7 bases from J, with 7 bases between. The CDR3 spells CASSQDYLNEQFF. The CDR3 region has the DNA TGCGCCAGCAGCCAAGACTATCTAAATGAGCAGTTCTTC.

The chain couples TRBV19 to TRBJ2-2; D is unclear. The CDR3 covers 15 residues. With 1 base removed from V and 5 bases from J, the gap between germline ends came to 11 bases. CDR1 and CDR2 from the germline V gene are LNHDA and SQIVND (reference sequence). CDR3 nucleotides: TGTGCCAGTAGTATAGGATTGGGGTTAACCGGGGAGCTGTTTTTT. Translated, it gives CASSIGLGLTGELFF.

The chain uses TRBV4-1 and TRBJ2-2; TRBD1 is a possible D gene (5 bases). V shed 1 base and J shed 0 bases, with 9 bases lying between them. The germline V gene encodes CDR1 MGHRA and CDR2 YSYEKL. There are 16 residues in the CDR3. CDR3 region: CASSQGGGANTGELFF. The DNA of the CDR3 is TGCGCCAGCAGCCAAGGGGGCGGCGCGAACACCGGGGAGCTGTTTTTT.

CDR3 sequence: CASSLVTEREIRVTGELFF. The DNA of the CDR3 is TGTGCCAGCAGCTTAGTCACCGAGCGGGAGATTAGGGTTACCGGGGAGCTGTTTTTT. The chain joins TRBV7-8 to TRBJ2-2, with TRBD2 matching 8 bases. Germline CDR1 SGHVS, CDR2 FQNEAQ. The V gene end was trimmed by 1 base and the J gene end by 5 bases; junction bases not matched to a gene: 15. The CDR3 is 19 amino acids.

This chain uses TRBV29-1 with TRBJ1-2, with TRBD1 as a possible D gene (5 bases). The CDR3 has 15 amino acids. CDR1 and CDR2 (germline): SQVTM, ANQGSEA. V gave up 0 bases and J gave up 3 bases, with 14 bases separating them. The CDR3, as DNA: TGCAGCGTTGAAGATAGTCGGGGGGTAGACTATGGCTACACCTTC. It specifies CSVEDSRGVDYGYTF. Complete variable domain (other parts from reference TRBV29-1 and TRBJ1-2): SAVISQKPSRDICQRGTSLTIQCQVDSQVTMMFWYRQQPGQSLTLIATANQGSEATYESGFVIDKFPISRPNLTFSTLTVSNMSPEDSSIYLCSVEDSRGVDYGYTFGSGTRLTVV.

The V call is TRBV7-9, the J call TRBJ2-7; D not resolved. V dropped 7 bases and J dropped 4 bases, with 11 bases sitting between them. The germline gives CDR1 SEHNR, CDR2 FQNEAQ (reference sequence). CDR3 length: 12 residues. CDR3 protein: CASTLGPYEQYF. In DNA form, the CDR3 reads TGTGCCAGCACTCTAGGCCCTTACGAGCAGTACTTC.

The chain uses TRBV6-5 and TRBJ1-1; D ambiguous. The germline gives CDR1 MNHEY, CDR2 SVGAGI. The CDR3 loop spans 15 amino acids. Trimming removed 0 bases from V and 0 bases from J, with 8 bases in between. The CDR3 DNA is TGTGCCAGCAGTTACTCGGTACAGATGAACACTGAAGCTTTCTTT. It translates to CASSYSVQMNTEAFF.